Sequencing of this T cell receptor beta chain was carried out in a study of blood T cell repertoires in COVID-19. Study context: The United States, Italy and Spain supplied acute and convalescent COVID-19 samples. The cDNA or gDNA used as material had been derived from T cells, B-cell-depleted T cells, or PBMCs.

Per the study methods: For nucleated cells, counts were estimated from reference gene primer amplification. Assay used: immunoSEQ multiplex PCR; TCRdb lists only in-frame clones, some missing. Clone size and V and J calls were adopted from that table, with D and trimming inferred from the DNA. Seen here are about 270,000 clones, around nine tenths observed once, and the top ten hold approximately 9.7%. Sequencing used peripheral blood. The sequence was collected from a man between 40 and 49 years old with active or convalescent COVID-19.

CDR3: CSGAPRTGEATIYF. The CDR3 DNA follows: TGCAGCGGAGCTCCCCGGACAGGGGAGGCCACCATATATTTT. V and J are TRBV29-1 and TRBJ1-3, with 9 positions matching TRBD1. The CDR3 is made up of 14 amino acids. V trimming: 7 bases; J trimming: 9 bases; junction bases outside the gene matches: 13. Germline V gene lookup returns CDR1 SQVTM and CDR2 ANQGSEA.